Listed here are 21 T cell receptor beta chains from one sample, sequenced in a study of early T cells in non-severe SARS-CoV-2 infection. Using its own MiXCR run on the 5' RACE reads, TCRdb lists one record per CDR3 protein. Of about 83,000 distinct CDR3 sequences in the sample, 10% to 15% were seen once. Sequencing was performed on whole blood. The receptor set was obtained from an adult who was a healthcare worker with PCR-confirmed SARS-CoV-2 infection or an uninfected control (not recorded which).

This clonotype was observed a few times. The chain links TRBV19 to TRBJ1-1, with a possible D match to TRBD1 (5 bases). Germline-derived CDR1 and CDR2 are LNHDA and SQIVND (reference sequence). The V and J ends lost 5 bases and 1 base respectively, with 14 bases between them. This CDR3 has 15 amino acids. The CDR3 reads CASSFPGPQNTEAFF. In DNA, the CDR3 is TGTGCCAGTAGTTTCCCGGGACCGCAGAACACTGAAGCTTTCTTT.

This clonotype was counted only a few times. The chain couples TRBV12-5 to TRBJ2-1; TRBD1 aligns across 10 bases. The CDR3 length is 15 residues. Germline CDR1 LGHNT, CDR2 FRNRAP. V trimming: 5 bases; J trimming: 4 bases; junction bases outside the gene matches: 5. CDR3 region: CASGPRTGGYNEQFF. CDR3 nucleotide sequence: TGTGCTAGTGGTCCCCGGACAGGGGGATACAATGAGCAGTTCTTC.

This clonotype was found a few times. The chain uses TRBV15 and TRBJ1-2; TRBD1 aligns across 12 bases. This CDR3 region has 15 residues. V lost 6 bases and J lost 8; bases outside the gene matches: 10. Germline V gives CDR1 LNHNV, CDR2 YYDKDF (reference sequence). The CDR3 region is CATRMAGQGAKGYTF. CDR3 coding DNA: TGTGCCACCAGGATGGCGGGACAGGGGGCGAAAGGCTACACCTTC.

This chain connects TRBV2 to TRBJ1-5; the D is unclear. The V and J ends lost 4 bases and 5 bases respectively, with 12 bases between them. CDR1 and CDR2 from the germline V gene are SNHLY and FYNNEI. This CDR3 is built from 14 residues. CDR3 loop: CASSGTTTYQPQHF. The DNA of the CDR3 is TGTGCCAGCAGTGGGACCACTACTTATCAGCCCCAGCATTTT. Full variable domain (remainder filled in from reference TRBV2 and TRBJ1-5): EPEVTQTPSHQVTQMGQEVILRCVPISNHLYFYWYRQILGQKVEFLVSFYNNEISEKSEIFDDQFSVERPDGSNFTLKIRSTKLEDSAMYFCASSGTTTYQPQHFGDGTRLSIL.

Ten or more counts support this clonotype. The chain has TRBV3-1 and TRBJ1-5; D remains unclear. CDR3 length equals 18 residues. V dropped 3 bases and J dropped 5 bases, with 23 bases sitting between them. Germline loops: CDR1 LGHDT, CDR2 YNNKEL (reference sequence). CDR3 nucleotide sequence: TGTGCCAGCAGCCACTCCTACATATGGAAGGATTGTGATCAGCCCCAGCATTTT. This encodes CASSHSYIWKDCDQPQHF.

The V call is TRBV18, the J call TRBJ1-1; TRBD1 matches 11 bases. The CDR3 has 15 amino acids. Looked up from germline, CDR1 is KGHSH and CDR2 is LQKENI. V lost 6 bases and J lost 2; bases outside the gene matches: 5. In DNA, the CDR3 is TGTGCCAGCTCCCAGGACAGGGGGCGCAACACTGAAGCTTTCTTT. Translated: CASSQDRGRNTEAFF.

There are a few counts of this clonotype. The chain uses TRBV5-6 and TRBJ2-3, with 9 bases fitting TRBD2. J was trimmed by 7 bases and V by 0 bases; bases with no gene match: 3. Germline lookup yields CDR1 SGHDT and CDR2 YYEEEE. The CDR3 length is 14 residues. The DNA of the CDR3 is TGTGCCAGCAGCTTGGTAGCGGGAGTCCATACGCAGTATTTT. Translating gives CASSLVAGVHTQYF.

This clonotype was detected ten times or more. V usage is TRBV7-3 and J usage is TRBJ2-3; 7 bases map to TRBD2. Germline V CDR1 and CDR2: SGHTA, FQGTGA. V lost 4 bases, J lost 4 bases, and 8 bases stayed unmatched. The CDR3 has 15 residues. This CDR3 is CASSSYGRIADTQYF. CDR3 sequence (DNA): TGTGCCAGCAGCTCATACGGGAGGATCGCAGATACGCAGTATTTT.

The gene calls are TRBV7-9 and TRBJ2-5; TRBD1 agrees at 9 bases. The V gene end was trimmed by 1 base and the J gene end by 4 bases; junction bases not matched to a gene: 7. CDR1 and CDR2 from the germline V gene are SEHNR and FQNEAQ (reference sequence). The CDR3 is 16 amino acids. The CDR3, as DNA: TGTGCCAGCAGCTTAGTCGACAGGGGGTGGAGAGAGACCCAGTACTTC. Protein: CASSLVDRGWRETQYF.

The V gene is TRBV6-6, the J gene TRBJ2-7, with D perhaps given as TRBD1 or TRBD2 (7 bases each). CDR1 and CDR2 from the germline V gene are MNHNY and SVGAGI (reference sequence). The CDR3 is 18 residues long. V lost 5 bases, J lost 0 bases, and 23 bases lay in between. The CDR3 sequence: CASSSRGGGMGSSYEQYF. In nucleotides, the CDR3 is TGTGCCAGCAGTAGCCGGGGAGGGGGCATGGGGAGCTCCTACGAGCAGTACTTC.

The gene calls are TRBV7-2 and TRBJ2-5, with 7 bases aligning to TRBD1. CDR1 and CDR2 from the germline V gene are SGHTA and FQGNSA. This CDR3 has 14 residues. V dropped 5 bases and J dropped 5; count of bases not matched to a gene: 8. CDR3 coding DNA: TGTGCCAGCAGCCCTTGGACAGGCGGGGAGACCCAGTACTTC. Encoded protein: CASSPWTGGETQYF.

There are a few counts of this clonotype. V and J are TRBV5-1 and TRBJ2-7; TRBD1 might be the D (5 bases). With 4 bases removed from V and 3 bases from J, the gap between germline ends came to 14 bases. The CDR3 consists of 14 residues. The germline gives CDR1 SGHRS, CDR2 YFSETQ. The chain's CDR3 is CASSVDKTYYEQYF. In DNA form, the CDR3 reads TGCGCCAGCAGCGTGGACAAGACTTACTACGAGCAGTACTTC.

V gene TRBV7-9 combines with J gene TRBJ2-3; D ambiguous. The CDR3 is made up of 16 amino acids. The germline CDR1 and CDR2 sequences are SEHNR and FQNEAQ (reference sequence). The V end lost 5 bases, the J end lost 0 bases, and 15 bases lay between the germline ends. Written as DNA, the CDR3 is TGTGCCAGCAGCCCCCTAATATATTCTAGCACAGATACGCAGTATTTT. Amino acids: CASSPLIYSSTDTQYF.

The V call is TRBV27, the J call TRBJ2-1; 7 bases are a match to TRBD2. The ends lost 2 bases at V and 10 bases at J; junction bases unmatched: 8. This CDR3 has 14 residues. The V gene's germline CDR1 is MNHEY and CDR2 SMNVEV (reference sequence). Here the CDR3 DNA reads TGTGCCAGCAGTTTACGGCTAGCGGTCCAGGAGCAGTTCTTC. Translated: CASSLRLAVQEQFF.

This clonotype was detected a few times. The chain has TRBV3-1 and TRBJ1-5; D is ambiguous. Germline CDR1 reads LGHDT; CDR2 reads YNNKEL (reference sequence). V dropped 1 base and J dropped 0 bases, with 13 bases sitting between them. CDR3 length: 17 amino acids. The CDR3 spells CASSQGLMAGSNQPQHF. In nucleotides, the CDR3 is TGTGCCAGCAGCCAAGGGCTTATGGCAGGTAGCAATCAGCCCCAGCATTTT.

This clonotype appeared a few times. The chain couples TRBV5-1 to TRBJ2-7, with D maybe TRBD2 (6 bases). This CDR3 contains 20 residues. Trimming pared 0 bases from V and 4 bases from J, leaving 29 bases between. Germline V gene data show CDR1 as SGHRS and CDR2 as YFSETQ. The CDR3 bases are TGCGCCAGCAGCTTGGGGTCCGCATTCCCCTTTAGCGGAGACAAGTACGAGCAGTACTTC. This sequence encodes CASSLGSAFPFSGDKYEQYF.

V and J are TRBV29-1 and TRBJ2-7, with D perhaps given as TRBD1 or TRBD2 (6 bases each). The CDR3 is 10 amino acids. V lost 7 bases, J lost 7 bases, and 11 bases lay in between. Germline V gives CDR1 SQVTM, CDR2 ANQGSEA. DNA of the CDR3: TGCAGCGGGGGGGCGGAGGAGCAGTACTTC. Its translation is CSGGAEEQYF.

The V and J genes are TRBV12-3 or TRBV12-4 and TRBJ1-5, with 9 bases aligning to TRBD1. The CDR3 is 16 residues long. Trimming removed 3 bases from V and 2 bases from J; junction bases left unmatched: 5. The CDR3 is CASSFERTGGNQPQHF. The CDR3 DNA sequence: TGTGCCAGCAGTTTTGAAAGGACAGGGGGCAATCAGCCCCAGCATTTT.

The genes are TRBV29-1 and TRBJ2-1, with D perhaps matching TRBD2 (6 bases). The V gene lost 1 base and the J gene lost 0 bases, with 7 bases spanning the gap. The CDR3 length is 14 residues. The germline V gene encodes CDR1 SQVTM and CDR2 ANQGSEA. The DNA of the CDR3 is TGCAGCGTTGAAGGGGGGGTCTCCTACAATGAGCAGTTCTTC. As protein: CSVEGGVSYNEQFF.

There are a few counts of this clonotype. V usage is TRBV6-5 and J usage is TRBJ1-1; 8 bases agree with TRBD1. Germline V gives CDR1 MNHEY, CDR2 SVGAGI. The V segment lost 4 bases and the J segment 7 bases; nucleotides outside the gene matches: 5. This CDR3 is 13 amino acids long. CDR3 DNA: TGTGCCAGCAGTTCCGACAGGGGCAGTGAAGCTTTCTTT. As protein: CASSSDRGSEAFF.

This clonotype was seen only a few times. The gene calls are TRBV20-1 and TRBJ1-2, with a possible D match to TRBD1 (5 bases). Germline V lookup: CDR1 DFQATT, CDR2 SNEGSKA (reference sequence). The CDR3 contains 10 residues. V lost 6 bases and J lost 7, with 9 bases in between. CDR3 in amino acids: CSAPTVGYTF. CDR3 in DNA: TGCAGTGCGCCGACAGTTGGCTACACCTTC.